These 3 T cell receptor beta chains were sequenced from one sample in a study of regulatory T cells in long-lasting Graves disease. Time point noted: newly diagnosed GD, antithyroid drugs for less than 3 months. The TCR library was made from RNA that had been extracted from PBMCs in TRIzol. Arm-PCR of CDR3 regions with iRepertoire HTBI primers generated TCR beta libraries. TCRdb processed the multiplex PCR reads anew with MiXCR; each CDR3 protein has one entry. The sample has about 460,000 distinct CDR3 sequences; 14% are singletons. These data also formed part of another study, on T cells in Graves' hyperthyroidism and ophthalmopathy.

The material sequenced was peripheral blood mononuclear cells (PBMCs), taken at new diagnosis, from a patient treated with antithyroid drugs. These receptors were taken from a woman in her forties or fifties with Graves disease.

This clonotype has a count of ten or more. This CDR3 reads CASSQSSGSLNTEAFF. In nucleotides, the CDR3 is TGTGCCAGCAGCCAATCGTCAGGGAGCCTGAACACTGAAGCTTTCTTT. The chain couples TRBV3-1 to TRBJ1-1; D possibly corresponds to TRBD1 (5 bases). The CDR3 totals 16 residues. V dropped 2 bases and J dropped 0 bases, with 13 bases sitting between them. Germline V gene data show CDR1 as LGHDT and CDR2 as YNNKEL (reference sequence).

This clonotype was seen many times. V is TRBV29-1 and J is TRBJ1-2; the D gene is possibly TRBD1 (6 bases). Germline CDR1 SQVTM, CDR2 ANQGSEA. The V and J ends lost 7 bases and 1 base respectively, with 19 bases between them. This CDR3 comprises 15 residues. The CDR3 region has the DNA TGCAGCGATGAGGGGGGAACAGGGCTTAACTATGGCTACACCTTC. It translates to CSDEGGTGLNYGYTF.

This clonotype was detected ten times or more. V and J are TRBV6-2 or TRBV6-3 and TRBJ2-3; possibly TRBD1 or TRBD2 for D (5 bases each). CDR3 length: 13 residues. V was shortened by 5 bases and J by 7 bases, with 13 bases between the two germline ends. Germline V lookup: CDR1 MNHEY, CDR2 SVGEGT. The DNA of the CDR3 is TGTGCCAGCAGTGAAGTGGGGGAACATACGCAGTATTTT. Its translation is CASSEVGEHTQYF.